This T cell receptor (beta chain) was documented in a study of cytomegalovirus exposure and HLA in healthy donors. This clone was observed a handful of times. The PCR contained 60 Vbeta and 13 Jbeta primers. Produced via immunoSEQ multiplex PCR; TCRdb's table is partial and in-frame only. The sample holds around 58,000 clones, about 69% seen once. This CDR3 contains 16 residues. Trimming pared 5 bases from V and 7 bases from J, leaving 20 bases between. CDR1 is SEHNR, CDR2 FQNEAQ, per germline (reference sequence). Input material: PBMCs. The V call is TRBV7-9, the J call TRBJ1-4, with a tentative D call TRBD1 (6 bases). The clonotype originates from a man aged 40-49 years in good health and CMV-seropositive. The CDR3 DNA sequence: TGTGCCAGCAGCCCTCCAGGGGCAGGTCGGGGTGAAAAACTGTTTTTT. It translates to CASSPPGAGRGEKLFF.